This entry describes one T cell receptor (beta chain). Its cognate antigen is unknown. Molecular barcoding with unique molecular identifiers was used for the TCRbeta library. One entry per CDR3 protein results from TCRdb running MiXCR on the PCR reads. This sample has about 980,000 distinct CDR3 sequences, with 25% to 35% found just once. With V trimmed by 5 bases and J by 4 bases, 7 bases remained unmatched. Germline CDR1 is KGHSH and CDR2 is LQKENI. CDR3 length equals 16 residues. The source of the sample is a study of T-cell reconstitution after alpha-beta-depleted transplantation in children. The study's findings and limits: The origin of alpha-beta T cells about two months after transplant was reportedly several hundred expanded graft clones.

The input for sequencing was PBMCs, mostly from graft donor cells, taken 360 days after TCRalphabeta/CD19-depleted stem cell transplant. The source is a boy under three years old who had a stem cell transplant for SCID, so the T cells may come from the graft donor. The V call is TRBV18, the J call TRBJ2-1; 11 bases match TRBD2. The CDR3 region is CASSSLAGGPYNEQFF. CDR3 in DNA: TGTGCCAGCTCATCGTTAGCGGGGGGGCCTTACAATGAGCAGTTCTTC.